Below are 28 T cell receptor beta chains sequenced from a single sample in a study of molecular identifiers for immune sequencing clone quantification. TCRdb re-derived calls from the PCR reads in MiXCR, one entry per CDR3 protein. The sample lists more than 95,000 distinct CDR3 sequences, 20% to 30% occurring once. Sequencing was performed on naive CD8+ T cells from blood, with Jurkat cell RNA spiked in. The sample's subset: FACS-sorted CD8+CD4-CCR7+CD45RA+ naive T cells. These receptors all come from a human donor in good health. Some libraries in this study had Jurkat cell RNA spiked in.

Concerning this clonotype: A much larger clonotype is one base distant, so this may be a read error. CDR3 DNA: TGTGCCGCCAGCAGAGAAATCGGGCGCGTCTTCAATCAGCCCCAGCATTTT. This gives the protein CAASREIGRVFNQPQHF. V is TRBV15 and J is TRBJ1-5; D unresolved. Germline V gives CDR1 LNHNV, CDR2 YYDKDF (reference sequence). The CDR3 sequence is 17 residues long.

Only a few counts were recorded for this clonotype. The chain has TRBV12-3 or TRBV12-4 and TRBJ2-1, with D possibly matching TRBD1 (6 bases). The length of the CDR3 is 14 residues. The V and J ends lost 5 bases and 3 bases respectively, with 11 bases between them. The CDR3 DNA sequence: TGTGCCAGCAGTCTCGACAGGCACTACAATGAGCAGTTCTTC. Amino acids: CASSLDRHYNEQFF.

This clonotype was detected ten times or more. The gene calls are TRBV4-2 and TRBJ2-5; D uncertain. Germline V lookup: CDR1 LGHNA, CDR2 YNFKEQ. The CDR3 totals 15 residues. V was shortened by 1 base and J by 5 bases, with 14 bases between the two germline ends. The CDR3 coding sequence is TGTGCCAGCAGCCAAGCAACCGGGCCCTACGAGACCCAGTACTTC. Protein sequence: CASSQATGPYETQYF.

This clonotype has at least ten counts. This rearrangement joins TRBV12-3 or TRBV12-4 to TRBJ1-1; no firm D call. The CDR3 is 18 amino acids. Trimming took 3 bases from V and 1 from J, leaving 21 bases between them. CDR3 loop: CASSFAQVFTLGNTEAFF. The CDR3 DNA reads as TGTGCCAGCAGTTTTGCGCAGGTCTTTACATTAGGGAACACTGAAGCTTTCTTT.

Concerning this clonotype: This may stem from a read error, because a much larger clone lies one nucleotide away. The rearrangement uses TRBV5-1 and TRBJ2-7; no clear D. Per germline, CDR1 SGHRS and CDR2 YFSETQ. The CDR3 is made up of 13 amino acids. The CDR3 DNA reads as TGCGCCAGCAGCTTGGGGGCCTCCTACGAGCAGCACTTC. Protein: CASSLGASYEQHF. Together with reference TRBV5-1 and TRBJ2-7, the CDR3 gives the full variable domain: KAGVTQTPRYLIKTRGQQVTLSCSPISGHRSVSWYQQTPGQGLQFLFEYFSETQRNKGNFPGRFSGRQFSNSRSEMNVSTLELGDSALYLCASSLGASYEQHFGPGTRLTVT.

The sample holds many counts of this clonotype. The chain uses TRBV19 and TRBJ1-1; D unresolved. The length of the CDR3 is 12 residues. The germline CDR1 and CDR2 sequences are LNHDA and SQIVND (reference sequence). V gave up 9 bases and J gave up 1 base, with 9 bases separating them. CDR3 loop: CASSLTNTEAFF. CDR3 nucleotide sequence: TGTGCCAGCAGTTTAACGAACACTGAAGCTTTCTTT. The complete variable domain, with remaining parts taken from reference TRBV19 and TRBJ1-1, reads DGGITQSPKYLFRKEGQNVTLSCEQNLNHDAMYWYRQDPGQGLRLIYYSQIVNDFQKGDIAEGYSVSREKKESFPLTVTSAQKNPTAFYLCASSLTNTEAFFGQGTRLTVV.

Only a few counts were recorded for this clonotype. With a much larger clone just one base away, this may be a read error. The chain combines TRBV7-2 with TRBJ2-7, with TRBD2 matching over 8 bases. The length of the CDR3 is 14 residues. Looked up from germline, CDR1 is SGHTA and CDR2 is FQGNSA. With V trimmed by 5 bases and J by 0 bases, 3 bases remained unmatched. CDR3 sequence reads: CASSIGTSSYEQYF. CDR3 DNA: TGTGCCAGCAGCATTGGGACTAGCTCCTACGAGCAGTACTTC.

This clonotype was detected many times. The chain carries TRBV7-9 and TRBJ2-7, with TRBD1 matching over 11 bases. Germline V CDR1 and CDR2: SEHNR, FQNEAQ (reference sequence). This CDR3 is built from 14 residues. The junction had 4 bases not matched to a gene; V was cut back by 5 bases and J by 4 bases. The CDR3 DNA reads TGTGCCAGCAGCACGGGACAGGGGGAGTACGAGCAGTACTTC. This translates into CASSTGQGEYEQYF.

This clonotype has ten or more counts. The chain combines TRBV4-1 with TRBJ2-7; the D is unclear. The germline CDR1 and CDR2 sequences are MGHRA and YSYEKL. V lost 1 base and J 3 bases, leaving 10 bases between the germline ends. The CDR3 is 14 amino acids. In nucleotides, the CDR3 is TGCGCCAGCAGCCAAGGGTGGTCCGGCTACGAGCAGTACTTC. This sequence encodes CASSQGWSGYEQYF.

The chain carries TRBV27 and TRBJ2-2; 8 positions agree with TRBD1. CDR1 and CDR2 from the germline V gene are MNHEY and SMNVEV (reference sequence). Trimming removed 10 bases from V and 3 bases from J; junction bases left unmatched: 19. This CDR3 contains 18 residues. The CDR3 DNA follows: TGTGCCACCAAAGAACGGGGCAGGGGGCAGTTGTACACCGGGGAGCTGTTTTTT. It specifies CATKERGRGQLYTGELFF.

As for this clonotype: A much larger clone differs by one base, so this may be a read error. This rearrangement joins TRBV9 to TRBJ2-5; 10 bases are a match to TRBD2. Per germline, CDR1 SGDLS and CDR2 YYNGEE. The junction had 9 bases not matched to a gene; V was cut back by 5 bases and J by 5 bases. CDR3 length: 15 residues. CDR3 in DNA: TGTGCCAGCAGAGTAAATCTAGCGGGAGATGAGACCCAGTACTTC. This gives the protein CASRVNLAGDETQYF.

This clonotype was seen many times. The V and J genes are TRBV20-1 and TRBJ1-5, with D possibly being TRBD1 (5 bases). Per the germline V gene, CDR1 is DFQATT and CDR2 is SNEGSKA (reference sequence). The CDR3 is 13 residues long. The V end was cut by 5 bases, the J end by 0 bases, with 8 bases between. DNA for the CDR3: TGCAGTGCTTCTCAGGGTAGCAATCAGCCCCAGCATTTT. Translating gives CSASQGSNQPQHF.

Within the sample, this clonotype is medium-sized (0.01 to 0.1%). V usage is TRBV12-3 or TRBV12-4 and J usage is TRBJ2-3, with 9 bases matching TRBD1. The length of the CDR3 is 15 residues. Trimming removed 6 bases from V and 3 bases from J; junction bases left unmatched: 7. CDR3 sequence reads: CASRSGTGRTDTQYF. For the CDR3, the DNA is TGTGCCAGCAGGTCCGGGACAGGGAGGACAGATACGCAGTATTTT.

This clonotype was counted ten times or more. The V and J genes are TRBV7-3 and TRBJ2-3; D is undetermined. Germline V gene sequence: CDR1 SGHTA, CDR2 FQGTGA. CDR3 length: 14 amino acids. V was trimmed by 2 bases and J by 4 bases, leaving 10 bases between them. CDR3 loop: CASSLLSFPDTQYF. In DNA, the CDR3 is TGTGCCAGCAGCTTATTGTCCTTTCCAGATACGCAGTATTTT.

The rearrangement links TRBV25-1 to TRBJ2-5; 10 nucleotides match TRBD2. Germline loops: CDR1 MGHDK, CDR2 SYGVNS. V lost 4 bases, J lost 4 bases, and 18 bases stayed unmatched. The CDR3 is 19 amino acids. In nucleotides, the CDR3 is TGTGCCAGCAGTGCCACCTATACCCCACAGCGGGGGGGGCGAGAGACCCAGTACTTC. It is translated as CASSATYTPQRGGRETQYF.

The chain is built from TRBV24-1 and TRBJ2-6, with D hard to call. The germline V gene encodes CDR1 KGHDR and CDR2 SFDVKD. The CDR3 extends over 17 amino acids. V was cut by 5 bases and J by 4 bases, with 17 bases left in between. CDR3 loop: CATSVRHHTFGANVLTF. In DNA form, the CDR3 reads TGTGCCACCAGTGTCAGGCACCACACGTTCGGGGCCAACGTCCTGACTTTC.

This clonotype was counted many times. The CDR3 sequence: CASRVTPGANVLTF. In DNA form, the CDR3 reads TGTGCCAGCAGGGTAACCCCTGGGGCCAACGTCCTGACTTTC. The rearrangement links TRBV28 to TRBJ2-6, with unresolved D. Germline loops: CDR1 MDHEN, CDR2 SYDVKM. The V end was cut by 6 bases, the J end by 2 bases, with 8 bases between. The CDR3 runs to 14 residues.

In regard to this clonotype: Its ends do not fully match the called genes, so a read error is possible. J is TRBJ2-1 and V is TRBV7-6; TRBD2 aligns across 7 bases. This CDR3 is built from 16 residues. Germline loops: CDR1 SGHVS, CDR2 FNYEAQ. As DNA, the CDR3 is TGTGCCGGCCGCTTTGGCCTGGCGGGGGACGCCAATGCGCAGTTCTTC. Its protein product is CAGRFGLAGDANAQFF.

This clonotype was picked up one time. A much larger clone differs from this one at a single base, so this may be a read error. DNA of the CDR3: TGCAGCTTCCACGGGATAGAAGATACGCAGTATTTT. Translated: CSFHGIEDTQYF. The gene calls are TRBV29-1 and TRBJ2-3; D perhaps matches TRBD2 (5 bases). The CDR3 loop spans 12 amino acids. Germline V lookup: CDR1 SQVTM, CDR2 ANQGSEA. The V end was cut by 8 bases, the J end by 5 bases, with 14 bases between.

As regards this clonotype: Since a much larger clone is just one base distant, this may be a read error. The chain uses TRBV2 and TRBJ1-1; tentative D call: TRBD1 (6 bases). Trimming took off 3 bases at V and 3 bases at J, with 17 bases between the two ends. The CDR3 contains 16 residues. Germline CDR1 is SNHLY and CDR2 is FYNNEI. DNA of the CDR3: TGTGCCAGCAGTGACGTGGGGGGCTCATGGGACACTGAAGCTTTCTTT. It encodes CASSDVGGSWDTEAFF.

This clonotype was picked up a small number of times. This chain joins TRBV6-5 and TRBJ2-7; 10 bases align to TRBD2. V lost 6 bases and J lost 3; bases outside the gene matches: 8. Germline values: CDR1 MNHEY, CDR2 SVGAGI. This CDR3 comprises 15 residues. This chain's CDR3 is CASREVAGGDYEQYF. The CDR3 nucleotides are TGTGCCAGCAGAGAGGTAGCGGGAGGAGACTACGAGCAGTACTTC.

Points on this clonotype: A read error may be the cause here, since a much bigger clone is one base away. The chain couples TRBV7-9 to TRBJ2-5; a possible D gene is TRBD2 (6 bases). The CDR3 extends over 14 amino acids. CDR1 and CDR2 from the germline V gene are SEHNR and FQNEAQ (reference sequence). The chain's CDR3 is CASSRGDFQEAQYF. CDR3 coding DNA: TGTGCCAGCAGCCGAGGGGACTTTCAAGAGGCCCAGTACTTC.

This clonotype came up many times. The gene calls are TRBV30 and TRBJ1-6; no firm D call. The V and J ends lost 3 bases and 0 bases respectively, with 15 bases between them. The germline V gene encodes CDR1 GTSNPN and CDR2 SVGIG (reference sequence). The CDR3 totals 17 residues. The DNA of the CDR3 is TGTGCCTGGAGGCCGAGACGGGAAAACTCCTATAATTCACCCCTCCACTTT. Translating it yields CAWRPRRENSYNSPLHF. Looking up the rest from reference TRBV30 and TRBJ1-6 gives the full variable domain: SQTIHQWPATLVQPVGSPLSLECTVEGTSNPNLYWYRQAAGRGLQLLFYSVGIGQISSEVPQNLSASRPQDRQFILSSKKLLLSDSGFYLCAWRPRRENSYNSPLHFGNGTRLTVT.

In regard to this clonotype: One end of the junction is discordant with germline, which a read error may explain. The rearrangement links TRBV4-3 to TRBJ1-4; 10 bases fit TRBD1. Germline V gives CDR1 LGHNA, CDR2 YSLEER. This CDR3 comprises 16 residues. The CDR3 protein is CARSQGPGQGSEKLFF. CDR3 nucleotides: TGCGCCCGCAGCCAGGGACCGGGACAGGGGAGTGAAAAACTGTTTTTT.

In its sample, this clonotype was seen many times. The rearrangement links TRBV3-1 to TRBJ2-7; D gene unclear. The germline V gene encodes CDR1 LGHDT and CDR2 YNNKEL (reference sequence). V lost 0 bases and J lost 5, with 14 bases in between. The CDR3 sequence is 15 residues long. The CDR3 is CASSQEYATGDEQYF. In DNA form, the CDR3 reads TGTGCCAGCAGCCAAGAATACGCAACCGGCGACGAGCAGTACTTC.

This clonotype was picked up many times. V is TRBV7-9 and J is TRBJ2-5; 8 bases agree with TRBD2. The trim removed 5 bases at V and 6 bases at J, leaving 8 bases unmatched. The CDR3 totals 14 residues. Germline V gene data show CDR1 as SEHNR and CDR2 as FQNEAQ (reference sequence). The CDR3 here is CASSDGGAEKTQYF. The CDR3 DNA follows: TGTGCCAGCAGCGACGGGGGGGCCGAGAAGACCCAGTACTTC.

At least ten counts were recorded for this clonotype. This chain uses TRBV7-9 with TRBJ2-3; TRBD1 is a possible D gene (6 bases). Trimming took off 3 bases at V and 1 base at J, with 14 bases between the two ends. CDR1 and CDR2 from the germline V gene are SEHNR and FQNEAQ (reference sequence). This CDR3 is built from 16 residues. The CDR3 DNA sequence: TGTGCCAGCAGCTTCCGGGACAAAGGCGGCACAGATACGCAGTATTTT. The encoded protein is CASSFRDKGGTDTQYF. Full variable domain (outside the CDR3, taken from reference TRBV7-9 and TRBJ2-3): DTGVSQNPRHKITKRGQNVTFRCDPISEHNRLYWYRQTLGQGPEFLTYFQNEAQLEKSRLLSDRFSAERPKGSFSTLEIQRTEQGDSAMYLCASSFRDKGGTDTQYFGPGTRLTVL.

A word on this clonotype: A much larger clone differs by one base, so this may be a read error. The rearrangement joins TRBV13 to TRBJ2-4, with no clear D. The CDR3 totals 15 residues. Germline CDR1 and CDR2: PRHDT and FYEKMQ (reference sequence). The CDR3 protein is CASSASLIAKNTQYF. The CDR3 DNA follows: TGTGCCAGCAGCGCCAGCTTGATAGCCAAAAACACTCAGTACTTC.